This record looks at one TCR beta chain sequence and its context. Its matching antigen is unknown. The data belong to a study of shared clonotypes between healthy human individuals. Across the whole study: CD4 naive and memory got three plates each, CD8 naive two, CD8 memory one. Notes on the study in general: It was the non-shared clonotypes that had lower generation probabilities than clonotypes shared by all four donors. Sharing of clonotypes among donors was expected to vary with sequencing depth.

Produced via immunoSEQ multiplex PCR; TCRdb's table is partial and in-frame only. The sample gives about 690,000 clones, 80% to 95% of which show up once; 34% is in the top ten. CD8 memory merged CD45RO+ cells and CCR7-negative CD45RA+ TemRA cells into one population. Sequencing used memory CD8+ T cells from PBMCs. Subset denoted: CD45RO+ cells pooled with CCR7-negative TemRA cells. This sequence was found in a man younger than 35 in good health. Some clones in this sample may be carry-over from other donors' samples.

This CDR3 reads CASSLGPGGYNEQFF. CDR3 in DNA: TGTGCCAGCAGTTTAGGGCCAGGGGGCTACAATGAGCAGTTCTTC. This chain joins TRBV27 and TRBJ2-1, with 7 positions matching TRBD1. The CDR3 consists of 15 residues. Germline values: CDR1 MNHEY, CDR2 SMNVEV (reference sequence). With V trimmed by 2 bases and J by 3 bases, 4 bases remained unmatched.